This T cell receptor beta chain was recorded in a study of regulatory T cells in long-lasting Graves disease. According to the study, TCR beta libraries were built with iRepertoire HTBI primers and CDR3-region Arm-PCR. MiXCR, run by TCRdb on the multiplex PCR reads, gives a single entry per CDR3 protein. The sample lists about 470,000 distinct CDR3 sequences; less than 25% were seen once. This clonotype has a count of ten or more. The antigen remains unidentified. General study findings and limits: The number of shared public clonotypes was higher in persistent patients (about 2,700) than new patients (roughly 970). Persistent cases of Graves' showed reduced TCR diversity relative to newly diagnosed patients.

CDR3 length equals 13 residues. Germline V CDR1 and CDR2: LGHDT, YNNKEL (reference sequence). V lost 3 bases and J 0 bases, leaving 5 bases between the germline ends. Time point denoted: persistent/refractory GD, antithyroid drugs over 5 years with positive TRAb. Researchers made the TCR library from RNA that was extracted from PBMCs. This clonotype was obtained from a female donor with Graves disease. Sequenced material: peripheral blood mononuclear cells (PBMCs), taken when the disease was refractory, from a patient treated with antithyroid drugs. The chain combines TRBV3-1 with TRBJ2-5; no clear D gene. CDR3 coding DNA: TGTGCCAGCAGCCACCCGGACCAAGAGACCCAGTACTTC. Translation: CASSHPDQETQYF.